These 27 T cell receptor beta chains came from one sample sequenced in a study of cytomegalovirus exposure and HLA in healthy donors. The PCR used 60 Vbeta and 13 Jbeta primers. Assay: immunoSEQ multiplex PCR; the TCRdb copy retains only in-frame clones and omits some. The data hold around 70,000 clones, with approximately 81% observed a single time. The specimen sequenced was PBMCs. Source of these receptors: a woman between 40 and 50 years old in good health and CMV-seropositive.

The gene calls are TRBV27 and TRBJ1-5; D unclear. The CDR3 consists of 15 residues. The germline V gene has CDR1 MNHEY and CDR2 SMNVEV (reference sequence). The germline V and J ends were trimmed by 0 bases and 7 bases, with 13 bases remaining between them. Here the CDR3 reads CASSLSRGLGQPQHF. The DNA for the CDR3 is TGTGCCAGCAGTTTATCTCGGGGTTTAGGCCAGCCCCAGCATTTT.

This clone is labeled as medium-sized. Written as DNA, the CDR3 is TGTGCCAGCAGTGTGCAAACCGGGTCCACAGATACGCAGTATTTT. This translates into CASSVQTGSTDTQYF. The V call is TRBV6-1, the J call TRBJ2-3; D is undetermined. Germline CDR1 reads MNHNS; CDR2 reads SASEGT. The CDR3 sequence is 15 residues long. V lost 4 bases and J 2 bases, leaving 13 bases between the germline ends.

This clone has just one count. The J gene is TRBJ2-2, the V gene TRBV11-2; 10 bases agree with TRBD2. V was clipped by 1 base and J by 6 bases; unmatched bases: 5. Germline V gene data show CDR1 as SGHAT and CDR2 as FQNNGV. The CDR3 has 16 amino acids. The CDR3 protein is CASSLVRSGGAGELFF. The CDR3 coding sequence is TGTGCCAGCAGCTTAGTCCGCAGCGGGGGGGCCGGGGAGCTGTTTTTT.

J is TRBJ1-4 and V is TRBV2; D is uncertain. The CDR3 is 14 amino acids. V lost 7 bases to trimming and J lost 0 bases, with 9 bases between them. Germline-derived CDR1 and CDR2 are SNHLY and FYNNEI. The CDR3 is CASTPDATNEKLFF. CDR3 DNA sequence: TGTGCCAGCACTCCAGATGCAACTAATGAAAAACTGTTTTTT.

The genes are TRBV29-1 and TRBJ1-2; D is unresolved. CDR1 SQVTM and CDR2 ANQGSEA come from the germline V gene. This CDR3 spans 15 amino acids. Between the trimmed V and J ends, which lost 0 bases and 3 bases, there was a span of 14 bases. DNA of the CDR3: TGCAGCGTTGAAGATCTGAGGCCGAACGACTATGGCTACACCTTC. Protein: CSVEDLRPNDYGYTF.

The chain is built from TRBV6-6 and TRBJ1-4, with no clear D. Trimming left V 10 bases short and J 8 bases short, with 11 bases between. Germline lookup yields CDR1 MNHNY and CDR2 SVGAGI (reference sequence). The CDR3 runs 11 residues. CDR3 nucleotide sequence: TGTGCCACCAGAGAGGAAGAAAAACTGTTTTTT. Protein: CATREEEKLFF.

The CDR3 protein is CASGQHGRGSDTQYF. Here the CDR3 DNA reads TGTGCCAGTGGCCAACACGGGCGGGGGTCAGATACGCAGTATTTT. This chain uses TRBV9 with TRBJ2-3, with 7 nucleotides matching TRBD2. Trimming cost V 8 bases and J 4 bases; bases outside gene matches: 13. In germline, CDR1 is SGDLS, CDR2 YYNGEE. CDR3 length: 15 residues.

The genes are TRBV6-5 and TRBJ1-4; TRBD1 is a possible D gene (6 bases). The CDR3 extends over 16 amino acids. Between the trimmed V and J ends, which lost 0 bases and 8 bases, there was a span of 16 bases. Looked up from germline, CDR1 is MNHEY and CDR2 is SVGAGI. The CDR3 loop is CASSYSKGGVGEKLFF. The CDR3 bases are TGTGCCAGCAGTTACTCGAAGGGGGGGGTAGGCGAAAAACTGTTTTTT.

The V call is TRBV5-4, the J call TRBJ1-2; 8 bases map to TRBD1. Germline CDR1 is SGHNT and CDR2 is YYREEE (reference sequence). V trimming: 10 bases; J trimming: 8 bases; junction bases outside the gene matches: 28. The CDR3 runs to 18 residues. The CDR3 nucleotides read TGTGCCGCCGACGGTGCCTTTGGGACAGGCCCTTCATCGTCGGGCTACACCTTC. This codes for CAADGAFGTGPSSSGYTF.

V is TRBV6-6 and J is TRBJ1-1, with a tentative D call TRBD1 (6 bases). The CDR3 covers 14 residues. Trimming shortened V by 7 bases and J by 1 base, and 13 bases separated the two germline ends. Germline V gene sequence: CDR1 MNHNY, CDR2 SVGAGI (reference sequence). As DNA, the CDR3 is TGTGCCAGCACCCCCGGGGGGCAGAACACTGAAGCTTTCTTT. Protein: CASTPGGQNTEAFF.

CDR3 sequence reads: CAWSRSESGNTIYF. CDR3 nucleotides: TGTGCCTGGAGTAGATCTGAGTCTGGAAACACCATATATTTT. The chain couples TRBV30 to TRBJ1-3; D not certain. CDR1 and CDR2 (germline): GTSNPN, SVGIG (reference sequence). The germline V and J ends were trimmed by 2 bases and 1 base, with 9 bases remaining between them. The CDR3 has 14 amino acids.

The gene calls are TRBV2 and TRBJ2-5, with D possibly TRBD1 on 5 matching bases. Germline CDR1 SNHLY, CDR2 FYNNEI. The CDR3 has 14 amino acids. The V gene lost 7 bases and the J gene lost 5 bases, with 17 bases spanning the gap. DNA of the CDR3: TGTGCCAGCAAAGATGGTGTGGGGCTGGAGACCCAGTACTTC. As protein: CASKDGVGLETQYF.

The V call is TRBV6-1, the J call TRBJ1-1, with TRBD1 matching 8 bases. This CDR3 is built from 14 residues. Germline CDR1 reads MNHNS; CDR2 reads SASEGT. V was pared by 4 bases and J by 3 bases, with 4 bases of the junction left unmatched. For the CDR3, the DNA is TGTGCCAGCAGTGGAGTACAGGGGGACACTGAAGCTTTCTTT. Its protein is CASSGVQGDTEAFF.

V and J are TRBV9 and TRBJ2-1; 10 bases align to TRBD2. Per the germline V gene, CDR1 is SGDLS and CDR2 is YYNGEE. V shed 2 bases, J shed 6 bases, and the junction held 5 bases outside the gene matches. There are 15 residues in the CDR3. The CDR3 is CASSVFSGGSNEQFF. The CDR3 DNA follows: TGTGCCAGCAGCGTTTTTAGCGGGGGGAGCAATGAGCAGTTCTTC.

This clone came up a few times. The chain is built from TRBV7-9 and TRBJ1-2, with TRBD1 as a possible D gene (6 bases). Trimming took off 6 bases at V and 1 base at J, with 15 bases between the two ends. Germline CDR1 reads SEHNR; CDR2 reads FQNEAQ (reference sequence). The CDR3 spans 15 residues. The CDR3 loop reads CASSYPGHLNYGYTF. The CDR3 DNA reads as TGTGCCAGCAGTTATCCGGGACACCTTAACTATGGCTACACCTTC.

There are a few counts of this clone. V usage is TRBV5-6 and J usage is TRBJ2-3; unclear D gene. CDR3 length: 15 residues. From germline, CDR1 is SGHDT and CDR2 YYEEEE. V lost 0 bases, J lost 6 bases, and 14 bases lay in between. CDR3 residues: CASSLANPGRDTQYF. The CDR3 DNA reads as TGTGCCAGCAGCTTGGCCAACCCGGGTCGGGATACGCAGTATTTT.

This CDR3 reads CASNMGQEGSPLHF. The CDR3 DNA is TGTGCCAGCAATATGGGACAGGAGGGTTCACCCCTCCACTTT. This chain connects TRBV6-5 to TRBJ1-6, with TRBD1 matching over 8 bases. The germline gives CDR1 MNHEY, CDR2 SVGAGI. V trimming: 7 bases; J trimming: 9 bases; junction bases outside the gene matches: 8. The CDR3 extends over 14 amino acids.

V gene TRBV4-1 combines with J gene TRBJ2-7; perhaps TRBD2 as D (7 bases). The CDR3 runs to 17 residues. Germline V CDR1 and CDR2: MGHRA, YSYEKL. Trimming stripped 4 bases from V and 7 bases from J, with 26 bases between. Here the CDR3 reads CASSPLGEGGGLREQYF. CDR3 nucleotides: TGCGCCAGCAGCCCTCTCGGGGAGGGGGGTGGTTTGAGGGAGCAGTACTTC.

The chain joins TRBV5-1 to TRBJ2-3; 10 nucleotides line up with TRBD1. Per the germline V gene, CDR1 is SGHRS and CDR2 is YFSETQ. The CDR3 is made up of 13 amino acids. The junction had 0 bases not matched to a gene; V was cut back by 3 bases and J by 5 bases. CDR3 in DNA: TGCGCCAGCAGCTGGGACAGGGGAGATACGCAGTATTTT. It is translated as CASSWDRGDTQYF.

The V and J genes are TRBV14 and TRBJ1-2; D is unclear. The germline V and J ends were trimmed by 1 base and 10 bases, with 10 bases remaining between them. The CDR3 has 12 residues. Germline V gives CDR1 SGHDN, CDR2 FVKESK. The CDR3 DNA is TGTGCCAGCAGCCAAGTCGGTGGAGCCTACACCTTC. This codes for CASSQVGGAYTF.

This clone is a singleton in its sample. V and J are TRBV6-5 and TRBJ1-2; D is perhaps TRBD1 (5 bases). Germline V CDR1 and CDR2: MNHEY, SVGAGI. This CDR3 is 14 amino acids long. The V gene lost 9 bases and the J gene lost 0 bases, with 14 bases spanning the gap. The DNA for the CDR3 is TGTGCCAGGACAGTCCCCGAGGCTAACTATGGCTACACCTTC. Translated: CARTVPEANYGYTF.

This rearrangement joins TRBV6-4 to TRBJ2-7, with TRBD2 as a possible D gene (6 bases). Germline lookup yields CDR1 MRHNA and CDR2 SNTAGT. CDR3 length equals 15 residues. V lost 0 bases to trimming and J lost 0 bases, with 9 bases between them. CDR3 coding DNA: TGTGCCAGCAGTGACTCGTTGGGGGGCTCCTACGAGCAGTACTTC. Protein: CASSDSLGGSYEQYF.

The V call is TRBV6-5, the J call TRBJ2-5; 8 positions agree with TRBD1. Germline loops: CDR1 MNHEY, CDR2 SVGAGI. The CDR3 spans 15 residues. With 5 bases clipped from V and 0 bases from J, the junction kept 5 bases outside the gene matches. The CDR3 here is CASSALTGDQETQYF. The CDR3 coding sequence is TGTGCCAGCAGTGCCCTGACAGGGGACCAAGAGACCCAGTACTTC.

This clone has a handful of counts. Other DNA sequences in the same sample also yield this CDR3. This chain links TRBV19 with TRBJ1-2; D not resolved. V was trimmed by 3 bases and J by 0 bases, leaving 8 bases between them. The CDR3 runs 14 residues. Germline values: CDR1 LNHDA, CDR2 SQIVND (reference sequence). The chain's CDR3 is CASSMARANYGYTF. The CDR3 DNA reads as TGTGCCAGTAGTATGGCACGGGCTAACTATGGCTACACCTTC.

This clone has only one observation. An end of the junction differs from the germline gene, which may be a read error. J is TRBJ1-3 and V is TRBV30; D perhaps matches TRBD1 (6 bases). In germline, CDR1 is GTSNPN, CDR2 SVGIG (reference sequence). The CDR3 length is 13 residues. Here the CDR3 DNA reads TGTGCCTGGAGTGTTCAGAAGACAGGTTGGGAGTTGTTT. This codes for CAWSVQKTGWELF.

The chain combines TRBV6-1 with TRBJ1-4, with TRBD1 as a possible D gene (5 bases). This CDR3 comprises 14 residues. Looked up from germline, CDR1 is MNHNS and CDR2 is SASEGT. Trimming shortened V by 6 bases and J by 6 bases, and 14 bases separated the two germline ends. This CDR3 is CASRSAGTDEKLFF. DNA of the CDR3: TGTGCCAGCAGATCAGCCGGGACTGATGAAAAACTGTTTTTT.

For the CDR3, the DNA is TGTGCCAGCAGCCAGCAGGGGGACGTAGGCGGCTACACCTTC. Its translation is CASSQQGDVGGYTF. This rearrangement joins TRBV2 to TRBJ1-2; 7 positions match TRBD1. CDR1 is SNHLY, CDR2 FYNNEI, per germline. The CDR3 spans 14 residues. J was trimmed by 8 bases and V by 6 bases; bases with no gene match: 12.